This TCR beta chain is drawn from a study of T-cell reconstitution after alpha-beta-depleted transplantation in children. Germline CDR1 SGHRS, CDR2 YFSETQ. The CDR3 is 16 residues long. V shed 4 bases and J 3 bases; nucleotides not matched to a gene: 10. Researchers prepared the TCRbeta library using unique molecular identifiers, the study reports. TCRdb passed the PCR reads through MiXCR, listing each CDR3 protein once. The data hold more than 400,000 distinct CDR3 sequences, with about 45% observed a single time. Source: PBMCs, taken before TCRalphabeta/CD19-depleted stem cell transplant. The source of this sequence is a girl aged 2 to 10 with aplastic anemia, due to receive a stem cell transplant. The chain recombines TRBV5-1 with TRBJ2-3; 8 bases are shared with TRBD2. The CDR3 sequence: CASSPGSGLATDTQYF. The CDR3 nucleotides are TGCGCCAGCAGCCCGGGCTCCGGACTAGCAACAGATACGCAGTATTTT.